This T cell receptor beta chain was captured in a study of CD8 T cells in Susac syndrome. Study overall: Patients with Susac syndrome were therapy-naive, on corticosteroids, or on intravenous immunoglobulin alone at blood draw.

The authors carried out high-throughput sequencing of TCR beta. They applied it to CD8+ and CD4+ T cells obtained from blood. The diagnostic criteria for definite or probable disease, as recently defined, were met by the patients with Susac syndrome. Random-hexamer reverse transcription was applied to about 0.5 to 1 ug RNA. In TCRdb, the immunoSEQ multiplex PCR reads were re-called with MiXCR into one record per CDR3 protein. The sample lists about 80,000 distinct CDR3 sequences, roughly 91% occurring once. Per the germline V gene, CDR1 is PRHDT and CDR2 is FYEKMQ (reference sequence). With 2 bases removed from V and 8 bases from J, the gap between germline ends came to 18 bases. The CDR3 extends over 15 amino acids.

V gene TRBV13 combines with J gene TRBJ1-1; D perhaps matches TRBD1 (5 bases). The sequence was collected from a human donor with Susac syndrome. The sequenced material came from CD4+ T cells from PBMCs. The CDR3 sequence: CASSLQGVGRREAFF. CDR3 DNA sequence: TGTGCCAGCAGCTTACAAGGGGTCGGACGGAGGGAAGCTTTCTTT.